These 21 T cell receptor beta chains share one sample of origin, sequenced in a study of T cells after yellow fever vaccination. MiXCR, applied by TCRdb to the 5' RACE reads, yields one record per CDR3 protein. The table includes approximately 350,000 distinct CDR3 sequences, more than 9% detected once. The input for sequencing was PBMCs, taken on the day of the first yellow fever vaccination. Every receptor here comes from a man between 18 and 35 years old who received the YFV17D yellow fever vaccine.

This clonotype was observed a few times. The gene calls are TRBV29-1 and TRBJ2-1; D is ambiguous. This CDR3 has 11 amino acids. V lost 6 bases, J lost 5 bases, and 8 bases lay in between. Per germline, CDR1 SQVTM and CDR2 ANQGSEA. CDR3 DNA: TGCAGCGTCTTCCGAGACAATGAGCAGTTCTTC. Translation gives CSVFRDNEQFF.

This clonotype was seen only a few times. This chain links TRBV6-1 with TRBJ2-3; D is possibly TRBD2 (5 bases). Germline CDR1 is MNHNS and CDR2 is SASEGT. Trimming took 8 bases from V and 0 from J, leaving 12 bases between them. CDR3 size: 14 residues. The CDR3 is CASGVRGSTDTQYF. CDR3 nucleotide sequence: TGTGCCAGCGGGGTCCGGGGAAGCACAGATACGCAGTATTTT.

This clonotype has only a few counts. V gene TRBV18 combines with J gene TRBJ2-2; D is unclear. The germline V gene encodes CDR1 KGHSH and CDR2 LQKENI. The ends were cut back, 1 base at V and 3 bases at J, with 12 bases in the middle. The length of the CDR3 is 16 residues. The CDR3 reads CASSPHRYLYTGELFF. The CDR3 DNA reads TGTGCCAGCTCACCACATAGATATCTTTACACCGGGGAGCTGTTTTTT.

The rearrangement joins TRBV4-2 to TRBJ1-1; TRBD1 matches at 8 bases. Germline values: CDR1 LGHNA, CDR2 YNFKEQ. The CDR3 is 15 amino acids. V was pared by 7 bases and J by 6 bases, with 13 bases of the junction left unmatched. For the CDR3, the DNA is TGTGCCAGCAACGGACAGGGTGGGTCTAAGGCTGAAGCTTTCTTT. As protein: CASNGQGGSKAEAFF.

The chain joins TRBV7-3 to TRBJ2-6; tentatively, D is TRBD1 or TRBD2 (5 bases each). The germline CDR1 and CDR2 sequences are SGHTA and FQGTGA. The CDR3 length is 15 residues. V lost 2 bases, J lost 4 bases, and 9 bases lay in between. The DNA for the CDR3 is TGTGCCAGCAGCTTACATGGGACCGGGGCCAACGTCCTGACTTTC. As protein: CASSLHGTGANVLTF.

This clonotype was detected ten times or more. The rearrangement links TRBV4-3 to TRBJ2-5; 8 nucleotides match TRBD1. Germline values: CDR1 LGHNA, CDR2 YSLEER. Germline trimming cut 0 bases from V and 1 base from J; bases unmatched to any gene: 1. The CDR3 covers 15 residues. The CDR3 sequence: CASSQDRGRQETQYF. CDR3 in DNA: TGCGCCAGCAGCCAAGACAGGGGGCGCCAAGAGACCCAGTACTTC.

This clonotype was observed a handful of times. The chain combines TRBV4-3 with TRBJ2-2; D tentatively reads TRBD1 or TRBD2 (5 bases each). The CDR3 is made up of 17 amino acids. The V and J ends lost 2 bases and 3 bases respectively, with 16 bases between them. The germline CDR1 and CDR2 sequences are LGHNA and YSLEER. The chain's CDR3 is CASSQTPWQGHTGELFF. Here the CDR3 DNA reads TGCGCCAGCAGCCAAACCCCGTGGCAGGGACACACCGGGGAGCTGTTTTTT.

The gene calls are TRBV7-6 and TRBJ1-5; 7 bases map to TRBD1. The CDR3 has 15 amino acids. CDR1 SGHVS and CDR2 FNYEAQ come from the germline V gene. Trimming took 1 base from V and 9 from J; bases not matched to a gene: 9. The CDR3 coding sequence is TGTGCCAGCAGCTTAGGGGACAGTGCCTTTAGGCCCCAGCATTTT. The encoded protein is CASSLGDSAFRPQHF.

The rearrangement uses TRBV4-3 and TRBJ1-5; D uncertain. The V end was cut by 0 bases, the J end by 0 bases, with 6 bases between. From germline, CDR1 is LGHNA and CDR2 YSLEER. This CDR3 spans 15 amino acids. CDR3 amino acids: CASSQERFSNQPQHF. CDR3 in DNA: TGCGCCAGCAGCCAAGAGCGGTTTAGCAATCAGCCCCAGCATTTT.

The CDR3 here is CASSPLGVTNYEQYF. In nucleotides, the CDR3 is TGTGCCAGCTCACCACTTGGGGTGACAAATTACGAGCAGTACTTC. The rearrangement joins TRBV18 to TRBJ2-7; D ambiguous. The germline V gene encodes CDR1 KGHSH and CDR2 LQKENI. V gave up 1 base and J gave up 4 bases, with 14 bases separating them. The CDR3 extends over 15 amino acids. The full variable domain, its missing parts supplied by reference TRBV18 and TRBJ2-7, is NAGVMQNPRHLVRRRGQEARLRCSPMKGHSHVYWYRQLPEEGLKFMVYLQKENIIDESGMPKERFSAEFPKEGPSILRIQQVVRGDSAAYFCASSPLGVTNYEQYFGPGTRLTVT.

The chain is built from TRBV20-1 and TRBJ2-1; no reliable D call. The germline CDR1 and CDR2 sequences are DFQATT and SNEGSKA (reference sequence). The length of the CDR3 is 15 residues. The ends were cut back, 4 bases at V and 0 bases at J, with 13 bases in the middle. DNA for the CDR3: TGCAGTGCTACGCCTCCTTTGAGCTCCTACAATGAGCAGTTCTTC. Protein: CSATPPLSSYNEQFF.

V and J are TRBV7-2 and TRBJ2-5, with 9 bases fitting TRBD2. The germline V gene has CDR1 SGHTA and CDR2 FQGNSA. The CDR3 is 16 residues long. The J segment lost 0 bases and the V segment lost 1 base, leaving 3 bases of the junction unmatched. The CDR3 DNA reads as TGTGCCAGCAGCTTAGGGCTAGCGGGGTACCAAGAGACCCAGTACTTC. This gives the protein CASSLGLAGYQETQYF.

In this sample, this clonotype turned up a few times. The V gene is TRBV6-2 or TRBV6-3, the J gene TRBJ2-1, with 13 nucleotides matching TRBD2. CDR1 and CDR2 (germline): MNHEY, SVGEGT. V lost 4 bases and J lost 10; bases outside the gene matches: 4. CDR3 length: 14 amino acids. The CDR3 sequence is CASSSRLAGGEQFF. The CDR3 DNA sequence: TGTGCCAGCAGTTCAAGACTAGCGGGGGGCGAGCAGTTCTTC.

This clonotype was counted many times. This chain joins TRBV6-6 and TRBJ1-5; D not certain. The germline V gene has CDR1 MNHNY and CDR2 SVGAGI (reference sequence). The CDR3 consists of 12 residues. V gave up 2 bases and J gave up 7 bases, with 6 bases separating them. CDR3 nucleotide sequence: TGTGCCAGCAGTTACGAGACCCAGCCCCAGCATTTT. It is translated as CASSYETQPQHF.

The V call is TRBV6-6, the J call TRBJ1-6; D is possibly TRBD1 (5 bases). The V end was cut by 4 bases, the J end by 10 bases, with 11 bases between. Germline V lookup: CDR1 MNHNY, CDR2 SVGAGI (reference sequence). The CDR3 is 13 residues long. The DNA for the CDR3 is TGTGCCAGCAGTTCGGCAGGGATGTCACCCCTCCACTTT. It yields the protein CASSSAGMSPLHF.

In its sample, this clonotype was seen a few times. The chain links TRBV20-1 to TRBJ1-2; TRBD1 is a possible D gene (5 bases). V was cut by 0 bases and J by 8 bases, with 13 bases left in between. Germline V gene lookup returns CDR1 DFQATT and CDR2 SNEGSKA (reference sequence). The CDR3 has 13 amino acids. The chain's CDR3 is CSARDRAYDGYTF. The CDR3 DNA reads TGCAGTGCTAGAGACAGGGCCTATGACGGCTACACCTTC.

This clonotype turned up a few times. The J gene is TRBJ1-5, the V gene TRBV12-3 or TRBV12-4; D not resolved. Between the trimmed V and J ends, which lost 6 bases and 4 bases, there was a span of 16 bases. CDR3 size: 15 residues. CDR3 protein: CASSPRYIRNQPQHF. The DNA for the CDR3 is TGTGCCAGCAGCCCACGATATATCCGGAATCAGCCCCAGCATTTT.

The CDR3 here is CASSHLLDAVNQPQHF. The CDR3 coding sequence is TGTGCCAGCAGCCACTTATTGGACGCCGTAAATCAGCCCCAGCATTTT. J is TRBJ1-5 and V is TRBV7-3; D not certain. Germline V gives CDR1 SGHTA, CDR2 FQGTGA. V was clipped by 5 bases and J by 4 bases, with 18 bases between them. The CDR3 has 16 residues.

This clonotype has at least ten counts. The chain couples TRBV7-2 to TRBJ1-5, with D possibly being TRBD1 (6 bases). The CDR3 loop spans 15 amino acids. Deletions cut 2 bases from V and 6 bases from J, with 14 bases between. Per the germline V gene, CDR1 is SGHTA and CDR2 is FQGNSA. The chain's CDR3 is CASSLFWGPSQPQHF. The CDR3 DNA is TGTGCCAGCAGCTTATTTTGGGGGCCGAGTCAGCCCCAGCATTTT. Together with reference TRBV7-2 and TRBJ1-5, the CDR3 gives the full variable domain: GAGVSQSPSNKVTEKGKDVELRCDPISGHTALYWYRQSLGQGLEFLIYFQGNSAPDKSGLPSDRFSAERTGGSVSTLTIQRTQQEDSAVYLCASSLFWGPSQPQHFGDGTRLSIL.

In DNA form, the CDR3 reads TGTGCCAGCAGCTTAGCGGGTTGGGGGACACTAAACGATGGCTACACCTTC. As protein: CASSLAGWGTLNDGYTF. The V and J genes are TRBV7-2 and TRBJ1-2, with D possibly TRBD1 on 6 matching bases. This CDR3 is built from 17 residues. Germline V lookup: CDR1 SGHTA, CDR2 FQGNSA. With 0 bases removed from V and 6 bases from J, the gap between germline ends came to 20 bases.

This clonotype was recorded a few times. The chain couples TRBV28 to TRBJ1-3; D gene unclear. With 7 bases removed from V and 0 bases from J, the gap between germline ends came to 4 bases. CDR1 and CDR2 from the germline V gene are MDHEN and SYDVKM. This CDR3 has 12 residues. The CDR3 is CASINSGNTIYF. Written as DNA, the CDR3 is TGTGCCAGCATAAACTCTGGAAACACCATATATTTT.